This T cell receptor beta chain was recorded in a study of T-cell reconstitution after alpha-beta-depleted transplantation in children. Using unique molecular identifiers, the investigators prepared the TCRbeta library. TCRdb re-derived calls from the PCR reads in MiXCR, one entry per CDR3 protein. Of about 610,000 distinct CDR3 sequences in the sample, about 10% are singletons; the top ten hold less than 5%. The J segment lost 7 bases and the V segment lost 4 bases, leaving 14 bases of the junction unmatched. This CDR3 contains 16 residues. Per germline, CDR1 SGHRS and CDR2 YFSETQ. This clonotype has a handful of counts.

This TCR derives from a human donor who donated a stem cell graft to a child with acute myeloid leukemia. Specimen: PBMCs from the stem cell graft donor, collected from the stem cell graft. The gene calls are TRBV5-1 and TRBJ2-7; 10 bases are shared with TRBD2. DNA for the CDR3: TGCGCCAGCAGCCCGACTAGCGGGTCCAATAATGGGGAGCAGTACTTC. This gives the protein CASSPTSGSNNGEQYF.